The entry below describes one T cell receptor (beta chain). Its antigen is currently unknown. In the authors' methods: Sequenced samples showed a median of around 91,000 TCRs each, with counts running from approximately 20,000 to 700,000. One entry per CDR3 protein, called by TCRdb with MiXCR from the RACE reads. TCRdb, not the authors, supplied the V and J calls. The sample has tens of thousands of distinct CDR3 sequences; around 10% are singletons. Regarding time point: patch test 3, about 24 weeks after DPC sensitization. Treatment specified: therapeutic diphenylcyclopropenone sensitization with weekly scalp DPC. The V end lost 5 bases, the J end lost 3 bases, and 25 bases lay between the germline ends. The CDR3 is made up of 18 amino acids. CDR1 and CDR2 (germline): SGHVS, FQNEAQ. The data derive from a study of human T cells and chemical hapten exposure. Study-level points and caveats: No change in TCRs above 1 in 1000 frequency was produced by DPC sensitization. It was expanded TCRs that formed significantly more large CDR3 similarity clusters than controls did.

The material sequenced was whole blood, taken in connection with sensitization to the hapten diphenylcyclopropenone (DPC). This sequence joins TRBV7-8 and TRBJ1-1; D is unresolved. This receptor was obtained from a woman in her fifties or sixties with alopecia areata. Some clones in this sample may be carry-over from other donors' samples. The CDR3 bases are TGTGCCAGCAGCACCCCGGTGTACCCGGAGTTTCGGTACACTGAAGCTTTCTTT. As protein: CASSTPVYPEFRYTEAFF.